The 29 T cell receptor beta chains in this list originate from one sample, sequenced in a study of T cells in women clearing cervical HPV infection. The method was immunoSEQ multiplex PCR; TCRdb's version includes in-frame clones alone and lacks a portion of them. This sample's table has fewer than 30,000 clones. The sequenced sample consisted of blood buffy coat. The receptor source for this set is a woman between 18 and 69 years old with a cervical HPV16 infection that either progressed to CIN3+ or cleared (not recorded which).

For this clone: The read comes to an end 3 residues before the CDR3 does, leaving the germline J gene to fill in the end. The chain uses TRBV5-3 and TRBJ2-2; TRBD2 might be the D (5 bases). TRBV5-3 is assigned to the ORF class and has an uncertain function. The CDR3 contains 15 residues. V lost 2 bases and J lost 0, with 8 bases in between. CDR3 bases read: TGTGCCAGAAGCTTCGCGAGGGCGAACACCGGGGAG. Protein sequence: CARSFARANTGE. The whole CDR3 sequence reads CARSFARANTGELFF.

This clone ranks as medium-sized in terms of frequency. The read terminates 3 residues ahead of where the CDR3 ends, so the germline J gene completes it. V and J are TRBV6-1 and TRBJ1-6; D is perhaps TRBD1 (6 bases). Germline V gives CDR1 MNHNS, CDR2 SASEGT. Between the trimmed V and J ends, which lost 1 base and 5 bases, there was a span of 6 bases. The CDR3 covers 14 residues. The part of the CDR3 DNA that was read is TGTGCCAGCAGTGAAGGACAGGATAATTCACCC. Translating gives CASSEGQDNSP. The full CDR3 sequence reads CASSEGQDNSPLHF.

Incomplete CDR3 DNA: TGTGCCAGCAGCCTGACTAGGGGACCTAATGAAAAA. Amino acids: CASSLTRGPNEK. The CDR3 in full is CASSLTRGPNEKLFF. The chain couples TRBV7-2 to TRBJ1-4, with D tentatively TRBD1 (5 bases). With the read ending 3 residues before the CDR3 end, the germline J gene is used to fill in that end. Germline assignment: CDR1 SGHTA and CDR2 FQGNSA. This CDR3 comprises 15 residues. The V and J ends lost 5 bases and 3 bases respectively, with 13 bases between them.

Turning to this clone: The sequence runs out 3 residues before the end of the CDR3; the remainder is reconstructed from the germline J gene. V and J are TRBV20-1 and TRBJ2-4; 13 bases are a match to TRBD2. Germline V lookup: CDR1 DFQATT, CDR2 SNEGSKA (reference sequence). This CDR3 contains 17 residues. V was clipped by 7 bases and J by 3 bases; unmatched bases: 12. The CDR3 sequence is CSVQTRTSGGYKNIQYF. Partial CDR3 DNA: TGCAGTGTCCAAACTCGGACTAGCGGGGGATACAAAAACATT.

On this clone itself: The read gets to within 3 residues of the CDR3 end, and the germline J gene fills in the rest. This sequence joins TRBV30 and TRBJ2-2; D is unclear. Per the germline V gene, CDR1 is GTSNPN and CDR2 is SVGIG (reference sequence). This CDR3 is 14 amino acids long. CDR3 DNA (partial): TGTGCCTGGAGTGTACGTTCAGGAAATGAAAAG. It encodes CAWSVRSGNEK. The CDR3 in full is CAWSVRSGNEKLFF.

Notes on this clone: The sequenced fragment ends 3 residues before the CDR3 boundary, so the rest is inferred from the germline J gene. This rearrangement joins TRBV7-9 to TRBJ1-5; tentative D call: TRBD1 (5 bases). V lost 6 bases and J lost 0, with 9 bases in between. The length of the CDR3 is 14 residues. CDR1 and CDR2 from the germline V gene are SEHNR and FQNEAQ (reference sequence). CDR3 protein: CASSQGHSNQPQHF. The part of the CDR3 DNA that was read is TGTGCCAGCAGTCAGGGCCATAGCAATCAGCCC.

Concerning this clone itself: The read ends 3 residues before the CDR3 terminus; that terminus is restored from the germline J gene. V is TRBV6-4 and J is TRBJ2-1; D is perhaps TRBD2 (6 bases). Per the germline V gene, CDR1 is MRHNA and CDR2 is SNTAGT. The CDR3 has 13 residues. Between the trimmed V and J ends, which lost 2 bases and 7 bases, there was a span of 9 bases. CDR3 loop: CASSDGTPNEQFF. The CDR3 bases that were read are TGTGCCAGCAGTGACGGGACTCCGAATGAG.

Concerning this clone: With the read ending 3 residues before the CDR3 end, the germline J gene is used to fill in that end. The chain is built from TRBV5-4 and TRBJ1-1; D not certain. This CDR3 is 12 amino acids long. Germline CDR1 is SGHNT and CDR2 is YYREEE (reference sequence). Trimming left V 4 bases short and J 4 bases short, with 8 bases between. CDR3 loop: CASSIRPTEAFF. CDR3 DNA (partial): TGTGCCAGCAGCATTCGTCCCACTGAA.

Comment on this clone: Sequencing ends 3 residues short of the CDR3 end; the germline J gene provides the rest. The chain carries TRBV5-1 and TRBJ2-3; TRBD2 agrees at 9 bases. CDR1 and CDR2 from the germline V gene are SGHRS and YFSETQ. The CDR3 extends over 15 amino acids. V gave up 3 bases and J gave up 0 bases; unmatched junction bases: 2. Partial CDR3 DNA: TGCGCCAGCAGCTCTGGACTAGCGAGCACAGATACG. This encodes CASSSGLASTDT. From start to end, the CDR3 is CASSSGLASTDTQYF.

Of note for this clone: The read stops 3 residues short of the end of the CDR3; the missing end is completed from the germline J gene. The chain couples TRBV20-1 to TRBJ1-6; TRBD1 matches at 9 bases. The junction had 7 bases not matched to a gene; V was cut back by 1 base and J by 9 bases. CDR3 length: 15 amino acids. Germline V lookup: CDR1 DFQATT, CDR2 SNEGSKA (reference sequence). CDR3 sequence: CSARGYRDRVSPLHF. The sequenced CDR3 bases are TGCAGTGCTAGAGGGTATAGGGACAGGGTTTCACCC.

Concerning this clone itself: Read coverage stops 3 residues before the CDR3 terminus; the germline J gene supplies the remainder. This chain uses TRBV12-3 or TRBV12-4 with TRBJ2-7, with 8 bases that match TRBD2. The CDR3 length is 15 residues. After removal of 3 bases from V and 0 bases from J, the junction contained 4 bases not matched to a gene. The covered CDR3 bases are TGTGCCAGCAGTTTCGGCGGGGGGAGCTCCTACGAG. Translating gives CASSFGGGSSYE. The whole CDR3 protein is CASSFGGGSSYEQYF.

To note about this clone: Coverage ceases 3 residues before the CDR3 finishes, and the germline J gene fills in the end. V usage is TRBV19 and J usage is TRBJ1-1; perhaps TRBD1 as D (5 bases). The CDR3 totals 11 residues. Germline V gene data show CDR1 as LNHDA and CDR2 as SQIVND (reference sequence). This CDR3 is CASSTGVGAFF. CDR3 bases read: TGTGCCAGTAGTACGGGGGTAGGG.

In the case of this clone: Read data end 3 residues before the CDR3 end; the end is taken from the germline J gene. The chain recombines TRBV20-1 with TRBJ1-2; 7 bases agree with TRBD1. This CDR3 comprises 15 residues. From germline, CDR1 is DFQATT and CDR2 SNEGSKA (reference sequence). CDR3 bases read: TGCAGTGCTAGTGCCCCCCCTGAGGGGGCGGGGGGC. Its protein product is CSASAPPEGAGG. The CDR3, in full, reads CSASAPPEGAGGYTF.

Comments on this clone: The DNA ends 3 residues before the CDR3 does, and the rest of the CDR3 is filled in from the germline J gene. V is TRBV12-5 and J is TRBJ1-4, with 10 nucleotides matching TRBD1. The CDR3 covers 15 residues. Looked up from germline, CDR1 is LGHNT and CDR2 is FRNRAP. V lost 6 bases to trimming and J lost 3 bases; unmatched junction nucleotides: 4. The CDR3 here is CASGLTGGANEKLFF. The sequenced CDR3 bases are TGTGCTAGTGGGCTGACAGGGGGCGCTAATGAAAAA. The full variable domain, completed using reference TRBV12-5 and TRBJ1-4, is DARVTQTPRHKVTEMGQEVTMRCQPILGHNTVFWYRQTMMQGLELLAYFRNRAPLDDSGMPKDRFSAEMPDATLATLKIQPSEPRDSAVYFCASGLTGGANEKLFFGSGTQLSVL.

Measured by frequency, this clone is medium-sized (0.01 to 0.1%). Read coverage stops 3 residues before the CDR3 terminus; the germline J gene supplies the remainder. This chain uses TRBV6-2 or TRBV6-3 with TRBJ1-4; 7 positions match TRBD1. Germline CDR1 MNHEY, CDR2 SVGEGT. There are 15 residues in the CDR3. The V gene end was trimmed by 5 bases and the J gene end by 0 bases; junction bases not matched to a gene: 3. CDR3 in amino acids: CASSNRGTTNEKLFF. The covered CDR3 bases are TGTGCCAGCAGTAACAGGGGAACAACTAATGAAAAA.

To note about this clone: With the read ending 3 residues before the CDR3 end, the germline J gene is used to fill in that end. The J gene is TRBJ2-7, the V gene TRBV5-1, with TRBD1 matching over 10 bases. Trimming removed 4 bases from V and 5 bases from J; junction bases left unmatched: 12. This CDR3 is 16 amino acids long. CDR1 and CDR2 from the germline V gene are SGHRS and YFSETQ. The sequenced CDR3 bases are TGCGCCAGCAGCCAGGCCCGACAGGGGGCCATAGACGAG. Encoded protein: CASSQARQGAIDE. The full CDR3 protein is CASSQARQGAIDEQYF.

In the case of this clone: The DNA ends 3 residues before the CDR3 does, and the rest of the CDR3 is filled in from the germline J gene. The gene calls are TRBV7-9 and TRBJ1-3; 10 nucleotides match TRBD1. Trimming at V came to 0 bases and at J to 9 bases, leaving 2 bases not matched to a gene. The CDR3 consists of 14 residues. Germline V gene data show CDR1 as SEHNR and CDR2 as FQNEAQ (reference sequence). CDR3 protein: CASSLAGQGFTIYF. CDR3 DNA (partial): TGTGCCAGCAGCTTAGCGGGACAGGGGTTCACC. The whole variable domain, filled in from reference TRBV7-9 and TRBJ1-3, reads DTGVSQNPRHKITKRGQNVTFRCDPISEHNRLYWYRQTLGQGPEFLTYFQNEAQLEKSRLLSDRFSAERPKGSFSTLEIQRTEQGDSAMYLCASSLAGQGFTIYFGEGSWLTVV.

As regards this clone: The CDR3 end is not reached by the read, which stops 3 residues before it; the germline J gene fills it in. V and J are TRBV5-1 and TRBJ2-7; 8 nucleotides match TRBD2. V lost 3 bases and J lost 5; bases outside the gene matches: 7. The CDR3 totals 14 residues. CDR1 and CDR2 from the germline V gene are SGHRS and YFSETQ. CDR3 DNA, as far as it was read: TGCGCCAGCAGCTCCGGGGGGGGACACCACGAG. Translating it yields CASSSGGGHHE. The full CDR3 sequence reads CASSSGGGHHEQYF.

As to this clone: The CDR3 goes on 3 residues after the read ends, and that part is filled in from the germline J gene. This chain uses TRBV18 with TRBJ2-5, with 9 bases that match TRBD1. This CDR3 has 15 residues. Per germline, CDR1 KGHSH and CDR2 LQKENI. The junction had 4 bases not matched to a gene; V was cut back by 2 bases and J by 3 bases. The covered CDR3 bases are TGTGCCAGCTCACCAGTGGACAGGGGAGAAGAGACC. Protein sequence: CASSPVDRGEET. The CDR3 in its entirety is CASSPVDRGEETQYF.

As concerns this clone: The CDR3 end is not reached by the read, which stops 3 residues before it; the germline J gene fills it in. This chain links TRBV2 with TRBJ2-1; possible D gene TRBD2, 6 bases. The germline CDR1 and CDR2 sequences are SNHLY and FYNNEI. Trimming took off 5 bases at V and 1 base at J, with 12 bases between the two ends. The CDR3 sequence is 15 residues long. CDR3 protein: CASSPRLESYNEQFF. The sequenced CDR3 bases are TGTGCCAGCAGTCCCCGACTAGAATCCTACAATGAG.

In terms of frequency, this clone is medium-sized. Read coverage stops 3 residues before the CDR3 terminus; the germline J gene supplies the remainder. This chain joins TRBV7-3 and TRBJ2-6; 8 nucleotides align to TRBD2. The CDR3 totals 17 residues. J gave up 0 bases and V 2 bases, and 3 bases lay outside the gene matches. The germline gives CDR1 SGHTA, CDR2 FQGTGA. The DNA read from the CDR3 is TGTGCCAGCAGCTTATCAGCGGGGGCCTCTGGGGCCAACGTC. It codes for CASSLSAGASGANV. The whole CDR3 sequence is CASSLSAGASGANVLTF.

Of note for this clone: Sequencing ends 3 residues short of the CDR3 end; the germline J gene provides the rest. The genes are TRBV7-9 and TRBJ1-1; a weak D match, TRBD1 (6 bases). V was pared by 2 bases and J by 0 bases, with 7 bases between. Germline V gene sequence: CDR1 SEHNR, CDR2 FQNEAQ (reference sequence). There are 14 residues in the CDR3. CDR3 residues: CASSLQGLNTEAFF. The CDR3 bases that were read are TGTGCCAGCAGCTTACAGGGGCTGAACACTGAA.

Regarding this clone: The read ends 3 residues shy of where the CDR3 ends; the end is completed using the germline J gene. The rearrangement joins TRBV7-9 to TRBJ2-7, with 9 bases identical to TRBD2. CDR3 size: 13 residues. Unmatched junction bases numbered 1, after V lost 1 base and J lost 6 bases. The germline CDR1 and CDR2 sequences are SEHNR and FQNEAQ (reference sequence). The CDR3 region is CASSLGGGAEQYF. The part of the CDR3 DNA that was read is TGTGCCAGCAGCTTAGGCGGGGGGGCCGAG.

CDR3 protein: CSASPSGGYTDTQYF. The sequenced part of the CDR3 DNA is TGCAGTGCTAGTCCTAGCGGGGGCTACACAGATACG. The chain links TRBV20-1 to TRBJ2-3; 10 bases match TRBD2. Coverage ceases 3 residues before the CDR3 finishes, and the germline J gene fills in the end. Germline CDR1 and CDR2: DFQATT and SNEGSKA (reference sequence). With V trimmed by 3 bases and J by 2 bases, 5 bases remained unmatched. CDR3 length: 15 amino acids.

As concerns this clone: The read is 3 residues too short to cover the CDR3 end, so that end is filled in from the germline J gene. The V and J genes are TRBV7-6 and TRBJ2-7; TRBD1 agrees at 10 bases. The V segment lost 4 bases and the J segment 5 bases; nucleotides outside the gene matches: 8. This CDR3 spans 15 amino acids. Looked up from germline, CDR1 is SGHVS and CDR2 is FNYEAQ. Partial CDR3 DNA: TGTGCCAGCAGCTGGGGACAGGGGTATAGGGACGAG. Its protein product is CASSWGQGYRDE. The full CDR3 protein is CASSWGQGYRDEQYF.

Concerning this clone itself: Read data end 3 residues before the CDR3 end; the end is taken from the germline J gene. V gene TRBV7-2 combines with J gene TRBJ2-5; perhaps TRBD2 as D (7 bases). The V end was cut by 5 bases, the J end by 4 bases, with 14 bases between. The germline gives CDR1 SGHTA, CDR2 FQGNSA. This CDR3 is built from 14 residues. CDR3 region: CASSLTGGPETQYF. The CDR3 DNA, read in part, is TGTGCCAGCAGCCTTACGGGGGGCCCAGAGACC. Variable domain in full (rest from reference TRBV7-2 and TRBJ2-5): GAGVSQSPSNKVTEKGKDVELRCDPISGHTALYWYRQSLGQGLEFLIYFQGNSAPDKSGLPSDRFSAERTGGSVSTLTIQRTQQEDSAVYLCASSLTGGPETQYFGPGTRLLVL.

With regard to this clone: The read gets to within 3 residues of the CDR3 end, and the germline J gene fills in the rest. The V and J genes are TRBV19 and TRBJ1-5; tentatively, D is TRBD1 (5 bases). The germline V gene encodes CDR1 LNHDA and CDR2 SQIVND (reference sequence). The CDR3 extends over 13 amino acids. The V end lost 2 bases, the J end lost 8 bases, and 10 bases lay between the germline ends. The CDR3 sequence: CASSINGGEPQHF. The sequenced CDR3 bases are TGTGCCAGTAGTATAAACGGAGGGGAGCCC.

A remark on this clone: From the germline J gene comes the end of the CDR3, since the read stops 3 residues before it. The V call is TRBV20-1, the J call TRBJ2-3, with 12 bases aligning to TRBD2. Germline loops: CDR1 DFQATT, CDR2 SNEGSKA (reference sequence). The CDR3 is 17 residues long. V shed 6 bases, J shed 0 bases, and the junction held 10 bases outside the gene matches. The CDR3 spells CSARRTSGVYSTDTQYF. The DNA read from the CDR3 is TGCAGTGCCCGGAGGACTAGCGGGGTATACAGCACAGATACG.

For this clone: Coverage ceases 3 residues before the CDR3 finishes, and the germline J gene fills in the end. The rearrangement uses TRBV2 and TRBJ2-2, with 7 bases lining up with TRBD1. The germline CDR1 and CDR2 sequences are SNHLY and FYNNEI. The CDR3 length is 15 residues. Trimming took 0 bases from V and 3 from J; bases not matched to a gene: 1. The CDR3 is CASSEATGHTGELFF. The CDR3 DNA, read in part, is TGTGCCAGCAGTGAAGCGACAGGGCACACCGGGGAG.